This T cell receptor (beta chain) appears in the sequencing data of a study of a mutant IDH1 vaccine in newly diagnosed glioma. Looking at the study overall: The treated group averaged approximately 38 years old and was about 60% male, roughly 40% female.

CDR3 length: 16 amino acids. From germline, CDR1 is KGHSH and CDR2 LQKENI. The V and J ends lost 3 bases and 3 bases, in that order; junction bases with no gene match: 5. Here immunoSEQ multiplex PCR was the method, and the copy in TCRdb shows in-frame clones only, minus some. The table records approximately 67,000 clones, around 82% of them present only once. Time point specified: week 23, last vaccination. Topical imiquimod was applied with each vaccine dose, which held 300 ug of mutant IDH1 20-mer peptide. A remark on this clone: Its antigen is unidentified.

The gene calls are TRBV18 and TRBJ1-1; TRBD1 agrees at 12 bases. This specimen was PBMCs, taken from a glioma patient whose treatment included an IDH1 peptide vaccine. The TCR sequence derives from a young man with glioma. The CDR3 here is CASSPGTGGWYTEAFF. CDR3 in DNA: TGTGCCAGCTCACCTGGGACAGGGGGCTGGTACACTGAAGCTTTCTTT. Using reference TRBV18 and TRBJ1-1 for the parts outside the CDR3, the full variable domain is NAGVMQNPRHLVRRRGQEARLRCSPMKGHSHVYWYRQLPEEGLKFMVYLQKENIIDESGMPKERFSAEFPKEGPSILRIQQVVRGDSAAYFCASSPGTGGWYTEAFFGQGTRLTVV.